The entry below describes one TCR beta chain. Assay used: immunoSEQ multiplex PCR; TCRdb lists only in-frame clones, some missing. This sample has approximately 210,000 clones, with approximately 86% found just once. This entry comes from a study of blood T cell repertoires in COVID-19. Background on the study: COVID-19 samples, acute and convalescent, were from the United States, Italy and Spain. Nucleic acid was either cDNA or gDNA, and it came from T cells, B-cell-depleted T cells, or PBMCs.

Germline CDR1 SGHNT, CDR2 YYREEE (reference sequence). Deletions cut 0 bases from V and 1 base from J, with 4 bases between. The CDR3 extends over 13 amino acids. This sequence was found in a woman aged 45 to 65 with acute COVID-19. The sample consisted of PBMCs or T cells enriched from blood (not recorded which). The chain links TRBV5-4 to TRBJ1-1; D not resolved. The CDR3 sequence is CASSLGRNTEAFF. The CDR3 DNA reads TGTGCCAGCAGCTTGGGTAGGAACACTGAAGCTTTCTTT. Drawing the rest from reference TRBV5-4 and TRBJ1-1, the complete variable domain is ETGVTQSPTHLIKTRGQQVTLRCSSQSGHNTVSWYQQALGQGPQFIFQYYREEENGRGNFPPRFSGLQFPNYSSELNVNALELDDSALYLCASSLGRNTEAFFGQGTRLTVV.